These 17 T cell receptor beta chains were all obtained from the same sample, sequenced in a study of control samples from healthy donors and cancer patients. Sequencing used immunoSEQ multiplex PCR; TCRdb keeps in-frame clones, though not all of them. The sample includes some 95,000 clones, 79% of them seen just once. The sequencing input was blood. Every receptor here comes from a woman aged 30 to 39 in good health.

This clone has just a few counts. The genes are TRBV7-9 and TRBJ2-1; a possible D gene is TRBD2 (5 bases). CDR3 length: 12 residues. Trimming cost V 5 bases and J 9 bases, with 11 bases left between them. In germline, CDR1 is SEHNR, CDR2 FQNEAQ (reference sequence). CDR3 nucleotide sequence: TGTGCCAGCAGCAATAGACGGGGTGAGCAGTTCTTC. As protein: CASSNRRGEQFF.

The chain combines TRBV4-3 with TRBJ1-5; TRBD1 matches at 7 bases. Germline-derived CDR1 and CDR2 are LGHNA and YSLEER. With 2 bases clipped from V and 6 bases from J, the junction kept 7 bases outside the gene matches. The CDR3 consists of 15 residues. In DNA, the CDR3 is TGCGCCAGCAGCCAAACTCGACAGGGTCGTCAGCCCCAGCATTTT. Protein sequence: CASSQTRQGRQPQHF.

V usage is TRBV9 and J usage is TRBJ1-5; 12 nucleotides match TRBD1. This CDR3 has 16 amino acids. Trimming took 3 bases from V and 4 from J; bases not matched to a gene: 5. Germline CDR1 is SGDLS and CDR2 is YYNGEE. CDR3 region: CASSGGTGGRNQPQHF. As DNA, the CDR3 is TGTGCCAGCAGCGGGGGGACAGGGGGCCGGAATCAGCCCCAGCATTTT.

V and J are TRBV6-2 or TRBV6-3 and TRBJ1-1, with 8 bases that match TRBD1. Germline CDR1 reads MNHEY; CDR2 reads SVGEGT. CDR3 length: 13 residues. J lost 10 bases, V lost 3 bases, and 7 bases had no gene match. The CDR3 reads CASSYQGAKPAFF. CDR3 nucleotides: TGTGCCAGCAGTTATCAGGGGGCAAAGCCAGCTTTCTTT.

The chain has TRBV27 and TRBJ2-7; D gene uncertain. V dropped 4 bases and J dropped 7 bases, with 11 bases sitting between them. Per the germline V gene, CDR1 is MNHEY and CDR2 is SMNVEV (reference sequence). The CDR3 consists of 12 residues. CDR3 sequence reads: CASSSLAGEQYF. The CDR3, as DNA: TGTGCCAGCAGTTCACTGGCCGGTGAGCAGTACTTC.

The chain is built from TRBV12-3 or TRBV12-4 and TRBJ2-1, with 11 bases identical to TRBD1. CDR3 length equals 13 residues. The trim removed 5 bases at V and 8 bases at J, leaving 2 bases unmatched. The CDR3 coding sequence is TGTGCCAGCAGTAGGGACAGGGGGGATGAGCAGTTCTTC. It encodes CASSRDRGDEQFF.

The chain employs TRBV7-2 and TRBJ2-5, with TRBD2 matching 11 bases. Germline V gene lookup returns CDR1 SGHTA and CDR2 FQGNSA. The CDR3 consists of 18 residues. V shed 0 bases, J shed 4 bases, and the junction held 10 bases outside the gene matches. In DNA, the CDR3 is TGTGCCAGCAGCTTAGCGCTAGCGGGGGGATACCCCAGAGAGACCCAGTACTTC. It specifies CASSLALAGGYPRETQYF.

The chain links TRBV15 to TRBJ1-3; D is undetermined. The CDR3 is made up of 16 amino acids. CDR1 is LNHNV and CDR2 is YYDKDF in the germline V gene (reference sequence). Trimming pared 1 base from V and 0 bases from J, leaving 10 bases between. CDR3 sequence reads: CATSRAGSGSGNTIYF. CDR3 bases: TGTGCCACCAGCAGAGCCGGGTCTGGCTCTGGAAACACCATATATTTT. Variable domain in full (rest from reference TRBV15 and TRBJ1-3): DAMVIQNPRYQVTQFGKPVTLSCSQTLNHNVMYWYQQKSSQAPKLLFHYYDKDFNNEADTPDNFQSRRPNTSFCFLDIRSPGLGDTAMYLCATSRAGSGSGNTIYFGEGSWLTVV.

The chain links TRBV6-6 to TRBJ1-1; D possibly corresponds to TRBD1 (5 bases). Between the trimmed V and J ends, which lost 7 bases and 7 bases, there was a span of 10 bases. Germline V lookup: CDR1 MNHNY, CDR2 SVGAGI (reference sequence). There are 11 residues in the CDR3. CDR3 amino acids: CASTGDSEAFF. Written as DNA, the CDR3 is TGTGCCAGCACGGGCGACAGTGAAGCTTTCTTT.

The gene calls are TRBV20-1 and TRBJ1-5; no clear D gene. The germline gives CDR1 DFQATT, CDR2 SNEGSKA (reference sequence). The CDR3 is 12 amino acids. V lost 3 bases to trimming and J lost 4 bases, with 7 bases between them. The CDR3 loop is CSASTGNQPQHF. The CDR3 DNA sequence: TGCAGTGCTAGTACGGGGAATCAGCCCCAGCATTTT.

The V call is TRBV7-8, the J call TRBJ1-2; a possible D gene is TRBD1 (5 bases). This CDR3 comprises 16 residues. The germline V gene has CDR1 SGHVS and CDR2 FQNEAQ. V shed 1 base and J shed 0 bases, with 12 bases lying between them. The DNA for the CDR3 is TGTGCCAGCAGCTTAGGATCAGGAGGGGCTAACTATGGCTACACCTTC. As protein: CASSLGSGGANYGYTF.

This clone was detected once. This chain uses TRBV30 with TRBJ2-3; no clear D. The germline CDR1 and CDR2 sequences are GTSNPN and SVGIG (reference sequence). This CDR3 spans 14 amino acids. V was cut by 0 bases and J by 4 bases, with 11 bases left in between. As DNA, the CDR3 is TGTGCCTGGAGTGTACAAGCAGGTCCAGATACGCAGTATTTT. This encodes CAWSVQAGPDTQYF. The variable domain in full, completed from reference TRBV30 and TRBJ2-3, reads SQTIHQWPATLVQPVGSPLSLECTVEGTSNPNLYWYRQAAGRGLQLLFYSVGIGQISSEVPQNLSASRPQDRQFILSSKKLLLSDSGFYLCAWSVQAGPDTQYFGPGTRLTVL.

V gene TRBV6-4 combines with J gene TRBJ2-3, with D possibly matching TRBD1 (6 bases). The CDR3 consists of 14 residues. The germline V gene has CDR1 MRHNA and CDR2 SNTAGT. V shed 5 bases and J shed 0 bases, with 9 bases lying between them. This CDR3 is CASSSGTSTDTQYF. Here the CDR3 DNA reads TGTGCCAGCAGTTCCGGGACAAGCACAGATACGCAGTATTTT.

This clone was recorded at least ten times. The chain links TRBV2 to TRBJ1-3; TRBD1 is a possible D gene (6 bases). V gave up 2 bases and J gave up 3 bases, with 11 bases separating them. Germline CDR1 SNHLY, CDR2 FYNNEI. CDR3 length: 15 residues. CDR3 DNA: TGTGCCAGCAGTGAAACACGGGGGCTTGGAAACACCATATATTTT. The encoded protein is CASSETRGLGNTIYF.

This clone was counted once. The chain carries TRBV30 and TRBJ1-3; no reliable D call. V lost 0 bases to trimming and J lost 2 bases, with 5 bases between them. Per germline, CDR1 GTSNPN and CDR2 SVGIG (reference sequence). The CDR3 extends over 13 amino acids. The CDR3 region is CAWSVLTGNTIYF. The CDR3 DNA reads as TGTGCCTGGAGTGTACTAACTGGAAACACCATATATTTT.

The chain links TRBV15 to TRBJ1-1; 9 positions agree with TRBD1. CDR1 is LNHNV and CDR2 is YYDKDF in the germline V gene (reference sequence). Germline trimming cut 3 bases from V and 1 base from J; bases unmatched to any gene: 6. CDR3 length: 16 residues. CDR3 amino acids: CATSRDMDRGNTEAFF. DNA for the CDR3: TGTGCCACCAGCAGGGATATGGACAGGGGGAACACTGAAGCTTTCTTT.

J is TRBJ2-1 and V is TRBV24-1; TRBD2 matches 16 bases. Trimming cost V 4 bases and J 0 bases; bases outside gene matches: 5. Germline lookup yields CDR1 KGHDR and CDR2 SFDVKD. The CDR3 loop spans 19 amino acids. Here the CDR3 reads CATSDPGLAGGSSYNEQFF. CDR3 coding DNA: TGTGCCACCAGTGACCCGGGACTAGCGGGGGGGAGCTCCTACAATGAGCAGTTCTTC.